Below, 19 T cell receptor beta chains from the same sample are listed, as sequenced in a study of molecular identifiers for immune sequencing clone quantification. A single record per CDR3 protein comes from TCRdb applying MiXCR to the PCR reads. The profile covers about 510,000 distinct CDR3 sequences, with around 23% appearing a single time and about 0.75% taken by the ten largest. The sequencing sample was made of naive CD8+ T cells from blood, with Jurkat cell RNA spiked in. The subset is: FACS-sorted CD8+CD4-CCR7+CD45RA+ naive T cells. These receptor sequences come from a human donor in good health. Some libraries in this study had Jurkat cell RNA spiked in.

This clonotype was observed a single time. The CDR3 sequence is CASGSLGRGLGITEAFF. CDR3 in DNA: TGTGCCAGCGGCTCCTTGGGGAGGGGGCTTGGGATCACTGAAGCTTTCTTT. The chain links TRBV7-8 to TRBJ1-1; 7 positions match TRBD1. The V and J ends lost 8 bases and 4 bases, in that order; junction bases with no gene match: 19. The germline gives CDR1 SGHVS, CDR2 FQNEAQ. The CDR3 contains 17 residues.

The table lists this clonotype with a few counts. The rearrangement joins TRBV9 to TRBJ2-3; unclear D gene. Looked up from germline, CDR1 is SGDLS and CDR2 is YYNGEE. V was clipped by 3 bases and J by 4 bases, with 6 bases between them. The CDR3 totals 12 residues. In nucleotides, the CDR3 is TGTGCCAGCAGCGGTCGGGCAGATACGCAGTATTTT. It encodes CASSGRADTQYF.

This chain links TRBV6-5 with TRBJ2-5, with TRBD2 as a possible D gene (7 bases). Between the trimmed V and J ends, which lost 5 bases and 5 bases, there was a span of 18 bases. CDR3 length: 15 residues. Germline V gene data show CDR1 as MNHEY and CDR2 as SVGAGI. The CDR3 region is CASSQGGGARETQYF. As DNA, the CDR3 is TGTGCCAGCAGTCAAGGGGGGGGGGCCAGGGAGACCCAGTACTTC.

In this sample, this clonotype turned up many times. The V gene is TRBV19, the J gene TRBJ2-2; 9 bases align to TRBD2. The CDR3 spans 17 residues. V was pared by 1 base and J by 1 base, with 4 bases of the junction left unmatched. The V gene's germline CDR1 is LNHDA and CDR2 SQIVND (reference sequence). As DNA, the CDR3 is TGTGCCAGTAGTATAGCTGTGACTAGCGGGAACACCGGGGAGCTGTTTTTT. It specifies CASSIAVTSGNTGELFF. The complete variable domain, with remaining parts taken from reference TRBV19 and TRBJ2-2, reads DGGITQSPKYLFRKEGQNVTLSCEQNLNHDAMYWYRQDPGQGLRLIYYSQIVNDFQKGDIAEGYSVSREKKESFPLTVTSAQKNPTAFYLCASSIAVTSGNTGELFFGEGSRLTVL.

This clonotype has only a few counts. With a much larger clone just one base away, this may be a read error. The chain has TRBV10-3 and TRBJ2-5; no firm D call. Germline CDR1 is ENHRY and CDR2 is SYGVKD. The CDR3 contains 13 residues. The CDR3 DNA sequence: TGTGCCATCAGTGTAGTCAGCCAAGAGACCCTGTACTTC. This encodes CAISVVSQETLYF.

As to this clonotype: The junction shows a germline mismatch at one end, possibly a read error. This chain joins TRBV11-2 and TRBJ2-3, with D possibly being TRBD2 (6 bases). Germline V gives CDR1 SGHAT, CDR2 FQNNGV. The CDR3 is 10 residues long. The CDR3 reads CASRFGTLHF. DNA for the CDR3: TGTGCCAGCAGATTCGGGACTTTGCATTTT.

The gene calls are TRBV12-3 or TRBV12-4 and TRBJ2-7, with D uncertain. The V end lost 3 bases, the J end lost 0 bases, and 6 bases lay between the germline ends. The length of the CDR3 is 13 residues. CDR3 amino acids: CASSFDLSYEQYF. CDR3 nucleotide sequence: TGTGCCAGCAGTTTCGACCTCTCCTACGAGCAGTACTTC.

This clonotype was seen a few times. The conserved phenylalanine or tryptophan is not found at the CDR3 terminus, so this likely reflects a read error. The rearrangement joins TRBV9 to TRBJ2-3, with D perhaps matching TRBD2 (7 bases). The ends were cut back, 4 bases at V and 4 bases at J, with 19 bases in the middle. Germline V gives CDR1 SGDLS, CDR2 YYNGEE. This CDR3 spans 16 amino acids. The CDR3, as DNA: TGTGCCAGCAGCCCAGAGGGGGGAGGGCCCGCAGATACGCAGTATCTT. As protein: CASSPEGGGPADTQYL.

The J gene is TRBJ2-3, the V gene TRBV27, with TRBD2 as a possible D gene (6 bases). CDR1 and CDR2 (germline): MNHEY, SMNVEV (reference sequence). V was cut by 5 bases and J by 5 bases, with 20 bases left in between. The CDR3 totals 16 residues. CDR3 region: CASSLSSAGSVDTQYF. CDR3 sequence (DNA): TGTGCCAGCAGTCTCTCTAGCGCGGGATCGGTAGATACGCAGTATTTT.

This clonotype was found many times. For the CDR3, the DNA is TGCAGCTCCTGGGACCCCAATGAAAAACTGTTTTTT. It encodes CSSWDPNEKLFF. The V call is TRBV29-1, the J call TRBJ1-4; D perhaps matches TRBD1 (5 bases). Germline V gene sequence: CDR1 SQVTM, CDR2 ANQGSEA. The V and J ends lost 8 bases and 5 bases respectively, with 12 bases between them. This CDR3 contains 12 residues.

In this sample, this clonotype turned up many times. The V call is TRBV27, the J call TRBJ2-2; 8 nucleotides agree with TRBD1. Trimming cost V 7 bases and J 5 bases; bases outside gene matches: 12. This CDR3 is built from 16 residues. From germline, CDR1 is MNHEY and CDR2 SMNVEV (reference sequence). In DNA, the CDR3 is TGTGCCAGCACCCCTAATCCCAGGGGGCCGACCGGGGAGCTGTTTTTT. It codes for CASTPNPRGPTGELFF.

A word on this clonotype: This clone may be a read error of a much larger clone one base away. It is likely a read error, because the conserved phenylalanine at the end of the CDR3 is missing. The chain recombines TRBV4-3 with TRBJ2-3; possible D gene TRBD2, 5 bases. This CDR3 has 14 amino acids. CDR1 LGHNA and CDR2 YSLEER come from the germline V gene. Trimming pared 4 bases from V and 1 base from J, leaving 9 bases between. Here the CDR3 reads CASSPGSGTDTQYL. In DNA form, the CDR3 reads TGCGCCAGCAGCCCGGGGTCGGGCACAGATACGCAGTATCTT.

This clonotype was counted many times. The chain carries TRBV28 and TRBJ1-1; D ambiguous. This CDR3 contains 13 residues. Per germline, CDR1 MDHEN and CDR2 SYDVKM. The V end was cut by 2 bases, the J end by 11 bases, with 15 bases between. The CDR3, as DNA: TGTGCCAGCAGTTTACGAGGGCAGATCGAGGCTTTCTTT. Protein: CASSLRGQIEAFF.

This clonotype was counted only a few times. The CDR3 sequence is CASSLGPLGRAENTGELFF. The CDR3 nucleotides read TGTGCCAGCAGCTTGGGCCCGTTGGGCAGGGCCGAGAACACCGGGGAGCTGTTTTTT. The rearrangement links TRBV5-6 to TRBJ2-2, with a weak D call TRBD1 (5 bases). Deletions cut 0 bases from V and 1 base from J, with 19 bases between. Germline V gene lookup returns CDR1 SGHDT and CDR2 YYEEEE. The CDR3 sequence is 19 residues long.

The chain is built from TRBV29-1 and TRBJ1-1; a possible D gene is TRBD1 (6 bases). The CDR3 runs 13 residues. From germline, CDR1 is SQVTM and CDR2 ANQGSEA. The V gene lost 4 bases and the J gene lost 10 bases, with 19 bases spanning the gap. The CDR3 loop reads CSVGDIENPAAFF. DNA for the CDR3: TGCAGCGTTGGGGACATAGAGAACCCTGCAGCTTTCTTT.

J is TRBJ2-1 and V is TRBV7-9; maybe TRBD1 (6 bases). The CDR3 sequence is 13 residues long. Trimming left V 1 base short and J 9 bases short, with 10 bases between. The V gene's germline CDR1 is SEHNR and CDR2 FQNEAQ (reference sequence). CDR3 DNA: TGTGCCAGCAGCTTAGTTGGGGGCACTGAGCAGTTCTTC. Its translation: CASSLVGGTEQFF.

This clonotype was seen many times. The chain is built from TRBV6-5 and TRBJ2-3; D uncertain. V gave up 0 bases and J gave up 3 bases, with 7 bases separating them. The V gene's germline CDR1 is MNHEY and CDR2 SVGAGI. CDR3 length equals 14 residues. The CDR3 reads CASSYSTFTDTQYF. The CDR3 nucleotides read TGTGCCAGCAGTTACTCGACCTTTACAGATACGCAGTATTTT.

This clonotype was detected a few times. The chain recombines TRBV13 with TRBJ1-4, with D unclear. V was clipped by 4 bases and J by 1 base, with 10 bases between them. The CDR3 runs 15 residues. Germline CDR1 PRHDT, CDR2 FYEKMQ (reference sequence). The CDR3 loop is CASSSQGVTNEKLFF. In DNA, the CDR3 is TGTGCCAGCAGCTCCCAAGGAGTAACTAATGAAAAACTGTTTTTT.

CDR3 amino acids: CASSTGQGATNEKLFF. The CDR3, as DNA: TGCGCCAGCAGCACGGGACAGGGCGCAACTAATGAAAAACTGTTTTTT. The chain combines TRBV5-1 with TRBJ1-4; 9 bases are shared with TRBD1. V was clipped by 4 bases and J by 0 bases; unmatched bases: 4. CDR1 SGHRS and CDR2 YFSETQ come from the germline V gene. The CDR3 is 16 amino acids. The entire variable domain, with the rest obtained from reference TRBV5-1 and TRBJ1-4, is as follows: KAGVTQTPRYLIKTRGQQVTLSCSPISGHRSVSWYQQTPGQGLQFLFEYFSETQRNKGNFPGRFSGRQFSNSRSEMNVSTLELGDSALYLCASSTGQGATNEKLFFGSGTQLSVL.